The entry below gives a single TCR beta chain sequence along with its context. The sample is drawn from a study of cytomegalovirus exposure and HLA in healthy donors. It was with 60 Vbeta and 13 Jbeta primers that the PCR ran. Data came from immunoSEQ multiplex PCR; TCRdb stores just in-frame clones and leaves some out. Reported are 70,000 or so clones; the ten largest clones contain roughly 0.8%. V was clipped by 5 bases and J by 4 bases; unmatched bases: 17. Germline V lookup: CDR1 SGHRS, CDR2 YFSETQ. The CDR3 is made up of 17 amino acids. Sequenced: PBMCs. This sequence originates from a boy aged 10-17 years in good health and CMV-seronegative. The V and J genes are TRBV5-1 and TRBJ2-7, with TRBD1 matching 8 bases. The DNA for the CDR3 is TGCGCCAGCAGGGGTGATTTAGACAGGGGAAATTTGTACGAGCAGTACTTC. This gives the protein CASRGDLDRGNLYEQYF. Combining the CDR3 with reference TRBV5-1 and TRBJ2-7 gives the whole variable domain KAGVTQTPRYLIKTRGQQVTLSCSPISGHRSVSWYQQTPGQGLQFLFEYFSETQRNKGNFPGRFSGRQFSNSRSEMNVSTLELGDSALYLCASRGDLDRGNLYEQYFGPGTRLTVT.